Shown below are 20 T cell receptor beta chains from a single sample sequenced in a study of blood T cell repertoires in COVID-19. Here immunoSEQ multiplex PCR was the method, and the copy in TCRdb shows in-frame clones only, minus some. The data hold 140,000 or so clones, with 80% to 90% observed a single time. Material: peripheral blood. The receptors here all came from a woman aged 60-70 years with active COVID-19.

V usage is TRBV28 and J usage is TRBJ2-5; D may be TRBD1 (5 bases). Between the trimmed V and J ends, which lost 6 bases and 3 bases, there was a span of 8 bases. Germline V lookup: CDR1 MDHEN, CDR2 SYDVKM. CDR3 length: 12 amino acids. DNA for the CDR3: TGTGCCAGCAGCCAGGGAAAAGAGACCCAGTACTTC. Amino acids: CASSQGKETQYF.

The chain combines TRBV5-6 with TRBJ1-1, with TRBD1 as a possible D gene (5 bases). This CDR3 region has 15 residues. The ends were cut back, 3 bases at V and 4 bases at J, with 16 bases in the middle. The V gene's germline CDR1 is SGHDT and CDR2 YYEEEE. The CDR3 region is CASSSLGVGSTEAFF. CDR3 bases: TGTGCCAGCAGCTCCCTGGGGGTCGGGAGCACTGAAGCTTTCTTT.

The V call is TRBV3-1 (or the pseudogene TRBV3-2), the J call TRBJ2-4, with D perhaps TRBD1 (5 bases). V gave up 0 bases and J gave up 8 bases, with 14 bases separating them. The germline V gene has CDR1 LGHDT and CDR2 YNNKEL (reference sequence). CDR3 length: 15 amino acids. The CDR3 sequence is CASSQERAGLHIQYF. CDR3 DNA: TGTGCCAGCAGCCAAGAAAGGGCAGGGTTGCACATTCAGTACTTC.

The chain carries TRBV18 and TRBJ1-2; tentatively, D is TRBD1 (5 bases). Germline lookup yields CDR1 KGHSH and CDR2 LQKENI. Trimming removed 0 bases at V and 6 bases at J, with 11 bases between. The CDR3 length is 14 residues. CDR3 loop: CASSPPREPDGYTF. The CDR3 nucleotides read TGTGCCAGCTCACCACCCAGGGAACCTGATGGCTACACCTTC.

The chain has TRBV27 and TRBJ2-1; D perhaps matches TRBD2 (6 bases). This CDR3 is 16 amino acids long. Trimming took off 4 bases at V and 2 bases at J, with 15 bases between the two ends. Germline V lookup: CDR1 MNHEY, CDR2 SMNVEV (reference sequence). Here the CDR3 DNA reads TGTGCCAGCAGTTCCCCCACAGCGGGCACCTACAATGAGCAGTTCTTC. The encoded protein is CASSSPTAGTYNEQFF.

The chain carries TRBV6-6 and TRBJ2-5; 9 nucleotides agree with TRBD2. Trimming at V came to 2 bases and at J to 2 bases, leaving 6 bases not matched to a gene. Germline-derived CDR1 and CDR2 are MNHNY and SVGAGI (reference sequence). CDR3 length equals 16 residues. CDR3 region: CASSYGYAGGQETQYF. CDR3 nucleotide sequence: TGTGCCAGCAGTTACGGGTATGCGGGAGGGCAAGAGACCCAGTACTTC.

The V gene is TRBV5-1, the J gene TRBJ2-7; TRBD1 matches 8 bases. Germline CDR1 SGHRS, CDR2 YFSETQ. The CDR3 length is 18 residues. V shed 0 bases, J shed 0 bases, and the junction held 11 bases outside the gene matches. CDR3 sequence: CASSLASLGQASSYEQYF. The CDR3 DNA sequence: TGCGCCAGCAGCTTGGCCTCGCTGGGACAGGCTAGCTCCTACGAGCAGTACTTC.

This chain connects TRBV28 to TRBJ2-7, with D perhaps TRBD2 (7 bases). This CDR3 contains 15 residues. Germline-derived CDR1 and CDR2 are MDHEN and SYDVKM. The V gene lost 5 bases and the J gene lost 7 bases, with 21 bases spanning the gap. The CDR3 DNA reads TGTGCCAGCAGTCTAAGGGGAGGGGGGTCTGGGGAGCAGTACTTC. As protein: CASSLRGGGSGEQYF.

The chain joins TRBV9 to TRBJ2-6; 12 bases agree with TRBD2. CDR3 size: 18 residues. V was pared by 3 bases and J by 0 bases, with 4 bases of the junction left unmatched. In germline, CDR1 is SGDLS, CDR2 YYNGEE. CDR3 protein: CASSATSGRSSGANVLTF. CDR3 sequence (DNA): TGTGCCAGCAGCGCCACTAGCGGGAGGTCCTCTGGGGCCAACGTCCTGACTTTC.

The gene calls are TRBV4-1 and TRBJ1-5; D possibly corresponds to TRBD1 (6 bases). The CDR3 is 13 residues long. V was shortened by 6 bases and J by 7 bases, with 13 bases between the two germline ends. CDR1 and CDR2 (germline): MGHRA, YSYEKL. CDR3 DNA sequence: TGCGCCAGCAGTGCAGGGGTCGGGCAGCCCCAGCATTTT. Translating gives CASSAGVGQPQHF.

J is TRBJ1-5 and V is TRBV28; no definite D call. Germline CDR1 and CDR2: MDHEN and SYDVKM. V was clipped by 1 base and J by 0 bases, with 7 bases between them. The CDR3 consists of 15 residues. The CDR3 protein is CASSLFTDSNQPQHF. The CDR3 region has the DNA TGTGCCAGCAGTTTATTTACAGATAGCAATCAGCCCCAGCATTTT.

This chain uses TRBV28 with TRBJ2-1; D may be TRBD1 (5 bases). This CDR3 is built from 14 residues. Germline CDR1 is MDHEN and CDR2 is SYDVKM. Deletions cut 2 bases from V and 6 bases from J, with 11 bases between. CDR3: CASSLGARVNEQFF. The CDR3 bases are TGTGCCAGCAGTTTAGGGGCCCGGGTCAATGAGCAGTTCTTC.

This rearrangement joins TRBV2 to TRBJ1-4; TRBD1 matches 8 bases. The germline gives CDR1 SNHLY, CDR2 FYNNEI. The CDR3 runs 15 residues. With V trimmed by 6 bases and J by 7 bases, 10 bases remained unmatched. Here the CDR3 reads CASRDRGLLTEKLFF. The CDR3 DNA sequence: TGTGCCAGCAGAGACAGGGGATTACTTACTGAAAAACTGTTTTTT.

The CDR3: CASRQGNQPQHF. DNA of the CDR3: TGTGCCAGCAGACAGGGGAATCAGCCCCAGCATTTT. The V and J genes are TRBV6-5 and TRBJ1-5; 7 bases line up with TRBD1. This CDR3 is built from 12 residues. Losses at the gene ends were 6 bases for V and 4 bases for J; bases not matched to a gene: 0. Germline V gene sequence: CDR1 MNHEY, CDR2 SVGAGI.

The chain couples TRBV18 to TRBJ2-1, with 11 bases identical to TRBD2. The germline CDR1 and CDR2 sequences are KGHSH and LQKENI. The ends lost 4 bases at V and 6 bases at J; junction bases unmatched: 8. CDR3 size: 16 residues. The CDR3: CASSLILAGGINEQFF. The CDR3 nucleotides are TGTGCCAGCTCACTTATTCTAGCGGGAGGTATCAATGAGCAGTTCTTC.

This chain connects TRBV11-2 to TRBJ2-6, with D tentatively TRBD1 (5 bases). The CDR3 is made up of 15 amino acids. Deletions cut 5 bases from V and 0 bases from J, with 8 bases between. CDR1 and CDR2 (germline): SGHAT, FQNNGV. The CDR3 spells CASSRQGSGANVLTF. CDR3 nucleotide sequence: TGTGCCAGCAGCCGTCAGGGCTCTGGGGCCAACGTCCTGACTTTC.

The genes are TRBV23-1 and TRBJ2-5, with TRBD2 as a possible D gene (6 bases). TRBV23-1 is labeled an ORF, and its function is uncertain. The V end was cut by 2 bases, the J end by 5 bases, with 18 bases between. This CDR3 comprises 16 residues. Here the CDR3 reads CASSQGSRGEWETQYF. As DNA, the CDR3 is TGCGCCAGCAGTCAAGGTTCGCGGGGTGAGTGGGAGACCCAGTACTTC.

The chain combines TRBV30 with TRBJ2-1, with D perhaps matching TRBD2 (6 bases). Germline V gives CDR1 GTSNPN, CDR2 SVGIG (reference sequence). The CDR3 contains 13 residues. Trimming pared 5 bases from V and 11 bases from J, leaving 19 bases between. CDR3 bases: TGTGCCTGGGGGTCGGGAGAGGGTATAAAGCAGTTCTTC. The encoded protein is CAWGSGEGIKQFF.

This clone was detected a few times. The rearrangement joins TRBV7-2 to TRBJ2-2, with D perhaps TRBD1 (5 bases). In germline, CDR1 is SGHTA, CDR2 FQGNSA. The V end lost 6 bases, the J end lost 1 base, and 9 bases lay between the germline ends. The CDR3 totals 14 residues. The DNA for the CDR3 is TGTGCCAGCAGGGTTACAGGGAACACCGGGGAGCTGTTTTTT. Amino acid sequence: CASRVTGNTGELFF. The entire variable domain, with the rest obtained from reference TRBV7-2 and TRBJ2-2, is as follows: GAGVSQSPSNKVTEKGKDVELRCDPISGHTALYWYRQSLGQGLEFLIYFQGNSAPDKSGLPSDRFSAERTGGSVSTLTIQRTQQEDSAVYLCASRVTGNTGELFFGEGSRLTVL.

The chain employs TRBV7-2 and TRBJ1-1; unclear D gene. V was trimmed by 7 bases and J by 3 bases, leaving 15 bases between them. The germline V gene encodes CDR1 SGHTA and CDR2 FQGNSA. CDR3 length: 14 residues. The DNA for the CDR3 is TGTGCCAGCACCCCCTCCTACGGGTACACTGAAGCTTTCTTT. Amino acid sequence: CASTPSYGYTEAFF.